Listed here are 20 T cell receptor beta chains from one sample, sequenced in a study of shared clonotypes between healthy human individuals. Only in-frame clones appear in the TCRdb table, and some are missing; sequencing was by immunoSEQ multiplex PCR. The sample shows roughly 2.5 million clones, more than 80% of them seen only once. The sample was naive CD4+ T cells sorted from blood. The subset is: CD45RA+ positively selected. The receptor set was obtained from a man younger than 35 in good health.

The chain's CDR3 is CASSYLNSGNTIYF. The CDR3 nucleotides read TGTGCCAGCAGTTATCTAAACTCTGGAAACACCATATATTTT. J is TRBJ1-3 and V is TRBV28; D remains ambiguous. CDR1 is MDHEN and CDR2 is SYDVKM in the germline V gene. V was clipped by 4 bases and J by 0 bases, with 7 bases between them. This CDR3 has 14 residues.

The chain is built from TRBV2 and TRBJ2-2; tentative D call: TRBD1 (5 bases). Germline V gives CDR1 SNHLY, CDR2 FYNNEI. This CDR3 region has 16 residues. V was pared by 6 bases and J by 5 bases, with 19 bases between. The chain's CDR3 is CASSRVHPSGTGELFF. The CDR3 DNA is TGTGCCAGCAGCCGGGTCCATCCCTCAGGGACCGGGGAGCTGTTTTTT.

The chain uses TRBV19 and TRBJ2-2; 9 nucleotides match TRBD2. Germline loops: CDR1 LNHDA, CDR2 SQIVND (reference sequence). J lost 4 bases, V lost 5 bases, and 5 bases had no gene match. CDR3 length equals 15 residues. The CDR3 spells CASSSIAGATGELFF. The DNA for the CDR3 is TGTGCCAGTAGTTCCATAGCGGGAGCCACCGGGGAGCTGTTTTTT.

The chain has TRBV28 and TRBJ2-1; 12 positions match TRBD2. Germline V CDR1 and CDR2: MDHEN, SYDVKM. CDR3 length: 16 residues. The V segment lost 1 base and the J segment 4 bases; nucleotides outside the gene matches: 2. The chain's CDR3 is CASSLFGTSGYNEQFF. CDR3 DNA: TGTGCCAGCAGTTTATTCGGGACTAGCGGGTACAATGAGCAGTTCTTC.

This sequence joins TRBV25-1 and TRBJ2-7, with D maybe TRBD1 (5 bases). The CDR3 extends over 13 amino acids. The V end lost 5 bases, the J end lost 0 bases, and 8 bases lay between the germline ends. CDR1 and CDR2 (germline): MGHDK, SYGVNS. The CDR3 DNA follows: TGTGCCAGCAGTTCCCAGGGCTCCTACGAGCAGTACTTC. Translated: CASSSQGSYEQYF.

The genes are TRBV2 and TRBJ1-1; D is uncertain. CDR3 length: 14 amino acids. The ends were cut back, 7 bases at V and 1 base at J, with 13 bases in the middle. Germline values: CDR1 SNHLY, CDR2 FYNNEI. Written as DNA, the CDR3 is TGTGCCAGCACCCAGAAGGCGTGGAACACTGAAGCTTTCTTT. Its protein product is CASTQKAWNTEAFF.

The chain employs TRBV5-6 and TRBJ2-2, with 10 bases matching TRBD2. In germline, CDR1 is SGHDT, CDR2 YYEEEE. Losses at the gene ends were 2 bases for V and 6 bases for J; bases not matched to a gene: 4. The length of the CDR3 is 15 residues. Written as DNA, the CDR3 is TGTGCCAGCAGCTTAGCGGGAGGGCCCGCCGGGGAGCTGTTTTTT. Protein sequence: CASSLAGGPAGELFF.

The CDR3 protein is CASRADRDREGYTF. The CDR3 DNA reads TGTGCCAGCAGAGCGGATCGGGACAGAGAAGGCTACACCTTC. The chain recombines TRBV2 with TRBJ1-2; 7 bases fit TRBD1. CDR3 length: 14 amino acids. V trimming: 6 bases; J trimming: 8 bases; junction bases outside the gene matches: 12. Germline CDR1 SNHLY, CDR2 FYNNEI.

This chain links TRBV4-1 with TRBJ2-7; D remains unclear. The CDR3 covers 15 residues. The V and J ends lost 1 base and 2 bases respectively, with 12 bases between them. Germline V gives CDR1 MGHRA, CDR2 YSYEKL. DNA for the CDR3: TGCGCCAGCAGCCAAGCCCAGGACCTCGCCTACGAGCAGTACTTC. Translated: CASSQAQDLAYEQYF.

The rearrangement uses TRBV5-1 and TRBJ1-6, with a weak D call TRBD1 (5 bases). V was cut by 0 bases and J by 14 bases, with 15 bases left in between. Germline CDR1 is SGHRS and CDR2 is YFSETQ. The CDR3 extends over 14 amino acids. The CDR3 protein is CASSLEGRATALHF. CDR3 DNA: TGCGCCAGCAGCTTGGAGGGACGGGCTACTGCCCTCCACTTT. Complete variable domain (other parts from reference TRBV5-1 and TRBJ1-6): KAGVTQTPRYLIKTRGQQVTLSCSPISGHRSVSWYQQTPGQGLQFLFEYFSETQRNKGNFPGRFSGRQFSNSRSEMNVSTLELGDSALYLCASSLEGRATALHFGNGTRLTVT.

This rearrangement joins TRBV2 to TRBJ2-3; D call uncertain. V was shortened by 6 bases and J by 0 bases, with 13 bases between the two germline ends. Germline CDR1 SNHLY, CDR2 FYNNEI. There are 15 residues in the CDR3. The CDR3 region is CASRLQRTSTDTQYF. DNA of the CDR3: TGTGCCAGCAGGCTACAGAGAACTAGCACAGATACGCAGTATTTT.

The V gene is TRBV4-1, the J gene TRBJ1-4, with D uncertain. V shed 0 bases and J shed 2 bases, with 19 bases lying between them. The germline CDR1 and CDR2 sequences are MGHRA and YSYEKL. There are 19 residues in the CDR3. CDR3 bases: TGCGCCAGCAGCCAAGATCTAACACGCCTAAAAGGGACTAATGAAAAACTGTTTTTT. Its translation is CASSQDLTRLKGTNEKLFF.

Worth noting for this clone: Other DNA sequences in the sample encode the same CDR3. This rearrangement joins TRBV29-1 to TRBJ1-1; D is perhaps TRBD1 (5 bases). The V gene lost 4 bases and the J gene lost 0 bases, with 9 bases spanning the gap. Per germline, CDR1 SQVTM and CDR2 ANQGSEA. The CDR3 has 13 amino acids. DNA for the CDR3: TGCAGCGTTGGGGGCAGACTGAACACTGAAGCTTTCTTT. It encodes CSVGGRLNTEAFF.

This CDR3 is CASRKVSGLSFNEQFF. For the CDR3, the DNA is TGTGCCAGCAGAAAGGTCAGCGGGCTCTCTTTCAATGAGCAGTTCTTC. The chain uses TRBV7-2 and TRBJ2-1; weak D call: TRBD2 (6 bases). Trimming took 6 bases from V and 6 from J, leaving 21 bases between them. This CDR3 is built from 16 residues. Germline CDR1 and CDR2: SGHTA and FQGNSA.

The chain links TRBV29-1 to TRBJ2-2, with 8 bases that match TRBD2. The CDR3 loop spans 14 amino acids. Germline V gene sequence: CDR1 SQVTM, CDR2 ANQGSEA. Trimming removed 5 bases from V and 0 bases from J; junction bases left unmatched: 2. The CDR3 loop is CSVSGGPNTGELFF. CDR3 nucleotides: TGCAGCGTTAGCGGGGGCCCGAACACCGGGGAGCTGTTTTTT.

The rearrangement joins TRBV4-3 to TRBJ1-1; D not certain. Germline lookup yields CDR1 LGHNA and CDR2 YSLEER. The CDR3 spans 14 residues. The V end was cut by 1 base, the J end by 4 bases, with 10 bases between. The CDR3 bases are TGCGCCAGCAGCCAAGTACTCGAGGGCACTGAAGCTTTCTTT. It is translated as CASSQVLEGTEAFF.

The chain has TRBV19 and TRBJ2-4; TRBD2 matches 10 bases. CDR1 is LNHDA and CDR2 is SQIVND in the germline V gene (reference sequence). After removal of 5 bases from V and 7 bases from J, the junction contained 2 bases not matched to a gene. The CDR3 is 13 residues long. The CDR3 protein is CASSVGLANIQYF. The CDR3 DNA sequence: TGTGCCAGTAGTGTGGGACTAGCGAACATTCAGTACTTC.

V gene TRBV15 combines with J gene TRBJ1-3; 8 bases match TRBD1. Looked up from germline, CDR1 is LNHNV and CDR2 is YYDKDF (reference sequence). Losses at the gene ends were 4 bases for V and 0 bases for J; bases not matched to a gene: 5. CDR3 length: 16 amino acids. The CDR3 DNA follows: TGTGCCACCAGCACCCGGGACAGGATCTCTGGAAACACCATATATTTT. It specifies CATSTRDRISGNTIYF.

V is TRBV11-3 and J is TRBJ2-2, with TRBD2 identical over 7 bases. Germline loops: CDR1 SGHNT, CDR2 YENEEA. V dropped 1 base and J dropped 0; count of bases not matched to a gene: 8. The CDR3 totals 18 residues. The CDR3 reads CASSLALPGRANTGELFF. The CDR3 region has the DNA TGTGCCAGCAGCTTAGCCCTACCTGGGAGGGCGAACACCGGGGAGCTGTTTTTT.

The chain recombines TRBV29-1 with TRBJ2-3; D is ambiguous. The V gene's germline CDR1 is SQVTM and CDR2 ANQGSEA. V was cut by 5 bases and J by 0 bases, with 15 bases left in between. CDR3 length: 15 amino acids. DNA for the CDR3: TGCAGCGTTACCTTGGTGTTCTCTAGCACAGATACGCAGTATTTT. Amino acid sequence: CSVTLVFSSTDTQYF.